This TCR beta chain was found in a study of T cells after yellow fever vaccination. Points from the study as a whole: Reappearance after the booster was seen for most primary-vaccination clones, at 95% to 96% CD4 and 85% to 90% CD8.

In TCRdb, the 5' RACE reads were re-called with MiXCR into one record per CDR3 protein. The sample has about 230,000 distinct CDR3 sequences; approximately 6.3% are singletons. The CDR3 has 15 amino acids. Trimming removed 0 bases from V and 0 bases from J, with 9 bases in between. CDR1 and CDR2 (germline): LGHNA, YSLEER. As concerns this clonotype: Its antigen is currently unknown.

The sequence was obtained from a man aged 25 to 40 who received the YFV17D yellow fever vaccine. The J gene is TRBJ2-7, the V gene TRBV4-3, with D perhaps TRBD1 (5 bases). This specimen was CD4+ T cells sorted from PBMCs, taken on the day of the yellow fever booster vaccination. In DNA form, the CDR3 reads TGCGCCAGCAGCCAAGAACAGGCAACCTCCTACGAGCAGTACTTC. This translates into CASSQEQATSYEQYF.